Sequencing of this T cell receptor beta chain was carried out in a study of Ad26.COV2.S vaccination and SARS-CoV-2 variants. Study-wide context: Trial arm assignment for the donor was COV1001 Ad26.COV2.S.

The J segment lost 1 base and the V segment lost 4 bases, leaving 4 bases of the junction unmatched. CDR1 is LGHNA and CDR2 is YSLEER in the germline V gene. The CDR3 length is 14 residues. Sequencing used immunoSEQ multiplex PCR; TCRdb keeps in-frame clones, though not all of them. There are 200,000 to 250,000 clones in the sample; more than 75% occur only once, and around 10% lies in the top ten. The treatment denotes: approximately 18 received Ad26.COV2.S at low or high dose, single or two shots; 5 received placebo; per-sample allocation not given. Sampling was done on day 63 after the first vaccine or placebo injection. The donor was a Boston adult aged 18-55 years.

The chain is built from TRBV4-3 and TRBJ2-7; 7 bases match TRBD2. Source: peripheral blood, taken in a trial of Ad26.COV2.S vaccine versus placebo. This sequence originates from a person between 18 and 65 years old who received the Ad26.COV2.S COVID-19 vaccine or a placebo. CDR3 region: CASSPGGGSYEQYF. CDR3 bases: TGCGCCAGCAGCCCCGGGGGAGGGTCCTACGAGCAGTACTTC.